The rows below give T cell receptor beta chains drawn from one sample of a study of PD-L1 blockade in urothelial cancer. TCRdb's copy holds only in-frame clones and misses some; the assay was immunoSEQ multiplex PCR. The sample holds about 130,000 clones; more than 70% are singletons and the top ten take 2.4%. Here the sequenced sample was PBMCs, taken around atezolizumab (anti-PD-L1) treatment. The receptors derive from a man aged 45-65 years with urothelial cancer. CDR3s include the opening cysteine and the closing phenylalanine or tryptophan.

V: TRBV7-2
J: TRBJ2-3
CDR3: CASSPTSGRIDTQYF

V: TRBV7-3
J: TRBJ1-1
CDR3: CASSLIPSGGPNTEAFF

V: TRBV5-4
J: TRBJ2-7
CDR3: CASSSQTGYEQYF

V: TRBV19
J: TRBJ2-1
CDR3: CASSVTGATDNEQFF

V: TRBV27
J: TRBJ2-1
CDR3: CASRRTGYNEQFF

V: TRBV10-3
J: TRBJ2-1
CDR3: CAISVTRTSGNNEQFF

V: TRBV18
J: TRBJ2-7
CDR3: CASSPSRELREQYF

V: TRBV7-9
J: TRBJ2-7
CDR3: CASSRAAQGIFFYEQYF

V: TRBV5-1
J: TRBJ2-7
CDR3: CASSLGTSEFYEQYF

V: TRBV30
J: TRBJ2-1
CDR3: CAWDSGLGLAGYNEQFF

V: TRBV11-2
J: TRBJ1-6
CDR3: CASSPSLAKSPLHF

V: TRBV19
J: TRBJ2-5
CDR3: CASSPGLIRETQYF

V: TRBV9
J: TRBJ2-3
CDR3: CASTRGLGTDTQYF

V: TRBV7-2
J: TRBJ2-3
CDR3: CASSLGPGRGDTQYF

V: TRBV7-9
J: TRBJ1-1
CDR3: CASSPTLVEAFF

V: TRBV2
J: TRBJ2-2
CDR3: CASRAGGAATGELFF

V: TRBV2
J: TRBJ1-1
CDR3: CASSFALDTEAFF

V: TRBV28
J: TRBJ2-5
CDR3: CASTRRDIREETQYF

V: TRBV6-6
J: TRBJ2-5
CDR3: CASSWGGRKKETQYF

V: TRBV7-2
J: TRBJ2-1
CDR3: CASSLSAGIGQFF

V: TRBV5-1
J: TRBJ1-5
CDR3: CASSLEAGVEQPQHF

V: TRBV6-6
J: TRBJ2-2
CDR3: CASRRGARTGELFF

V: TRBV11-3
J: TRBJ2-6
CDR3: CASSLGGRNSGANVLTF

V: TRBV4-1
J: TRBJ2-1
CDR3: CASSQVSGTSGINEQFF

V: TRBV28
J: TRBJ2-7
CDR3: CASTSGYSYEQYF

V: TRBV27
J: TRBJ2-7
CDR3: CASSLRGHRYEQYF

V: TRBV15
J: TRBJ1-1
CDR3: CATSRKGGSTEAFF

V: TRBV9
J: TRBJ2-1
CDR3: CASGTVLSYNEQFF

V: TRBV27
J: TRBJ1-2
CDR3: CASRARREANYGYTF

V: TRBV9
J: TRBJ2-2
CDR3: CASSPDLGGGGELFF